The next 18 T cell receptor beta chains were all read from a single sample in a study of shared clonotypes between healthy human individuals. Data came from immunoSEQ multiplex PCR; TCRdb stores just in-frame clones and leaves some out. This sample has around 450,000 clones, with roughly 77% found just once. The sequencing input was PBMCs. These receptors were collected from a woman in her 40s in good health. Some clones in this sample may be carry-over from other donors' samples.

The chain employs TRBV4-1 and TRBJ1-3; D is perhaps TRBD1 (5 bases). The CDR3 loop spans 16 amino acids. Germline CDR1 is MGHRA and CDR2 is YSYEKL. With 3 bases removed from V and 4 bases from J, the gap between germline ends came to 16 bases. The CDR3 DNA reads as TGCGCCAGCAGCCAGCCGACAGTAAAGGCCGGAAACACCATATATTTT. As protein: CASSQPTVKAGNTIYF.

This chain joins TRBV30 and TRBJ1-4; the D gene is possibly TRBD1 (5 bases). This CDR3 has 14 amino acids. V was trimmed by 2 bases and J by 7 bases, leaving 14 bases between them. CDR1 and CDR2 (germline): GTSNPN, SVGIG (reference sequence). The CDR3 DNA follows: TGTGCCTGGAGTCATAGGGCTGGGGGTGAAAAACTGTTTTTT. This sequence encodes CAWSHRAGGEKLFF.

The rearrangement uses TRBV11-2 and TRBJ1-2, with D possibly TRBD1 on 5 matching bases. The germline CDR1 and CDR2 sequences are SGHAT and FQNNGV. The CDR3 extends over 12 amino acids. With 1 base removed from V and 7 bases from J, the gap between germline ends came to 7 bases. This chain's CDR3 is CASSLAGGGYTF. DNA for the CDR3: TGTGCCAGCAGCTTAGCTGGGGGTGGCTACACCTTC.

This clone was counted between two and nine times. The rearrangement uses TRBV10-3 and TRBJ1-2; 9 bases match TRBD1. The V and J ends lost 1 base and 6 bases, in that order; junction bases with no gene match: 3. CDR3 size: 14 residues. CDR1 is ENHRY and CDR2 is SYGVKD in the germline V gene. Written as DNA, the CDR3 is TGTGCCATCAGTGAGTGGGGGACAGGGAATGGCTACACCTTC. Protein: CAISEWGTGNGYTF.

The chain joins TRBV5-1 to TRBJ2-2; D ambiguous. Between the trimmed V and J ends, which lost 0 bases and 5 bases, there was a span of 5 bases. Germline V gene data show CDR1 as SGHRS and CDR2 as YFSETQ. The CDR3 covers 13 residues. DNA of the CDR3: TGCGCCAGCAGCTTGGGTCGAACCGGGGAGCTGTTTTTT. Protein product: CASSLGRTGELFF.

The V gene is TRBV28, the J gene TRBJ1-2; TRBD1 might be the D (6 bases). CDR3 length: 13 residues. Germline assignment: CDR1 MDHEN and CDR2 SYDVKM. Trimming stripped 8 bases from V and 4 bases from J, with 14 bases between. The CDR3 sequence: CASGPLGGYGYTF. CDR3 nucleotides: TGTGCCAGCGGCCCCTTAGGGGGCTATGGCTACACCTTC.

This clone has more than one count but fewer than ten. The V and J genes are TRBV29-1 and TRBJ2-7; 11 bases are a match to TRBD2. CDR1 and CDR2 from the germline V gene are SQVTM and ANQGSEA. The CDR3 extends over 14 amino acids. V shed 4 bases and J 0 bases; nucleotides not matched to a gene: 2. DNA of the CDR3: TGCAGCGTTGCCCTAGCGGGGGGCTCCTACGAGCAGTACTTC. Translated, it gives CSVALAGGSYEQYF.

This chain connects TRBV19 to TRBJ2-1; D may be TRBD1 (6 bases). Looked up from germline, CDR1 is LNHDA and CDR2 is SQIVND (reference sequence). The CDR3 spans 14 residues. V gave up 6 bases and J gave up 8 bases, with 17 bases separating them. The CDR3 DNA follows: TGTGCCAGTAGCCCAAGGGGCCCAGGGGATGAGCAGTTCTTC. It is translated as CASSPRGPGDEQFF.

The rearrangement links TRBV2 to TRBJ1-1; unclear D gene. From germline, CDR1 is SNHLY and CDR2 FYNNEI. The CDR3 is 10 residues long. V was cut by 8 bases and J by 5 bases, with 6 bases left in between. The CDR3 spells CASAQTEAFF. The CDR3, as DNA: TGTGCCAGCGCCCAAACTGAAGCTTTCTTT.

The gene calls are TRBV4-3 and TRBJ2-7; 9 bases line up with TRBD1. After removal of 5 bases from V and 4 bases from J, the junction contained 15 bases not matched to a gene. This CDR3 comprises 17 residues. CDR1 is LGHNA and CDR2 is YSLEER in the germline V gene. The CDR3, as DNA: TGCGCCAGCAGCTTGGCTGGGTTTGGACAGGGGAGTTACGAGCAGTACTTC. It codes for CASSLAGFGQGSYEQYF.

In its sample, this clone was seen a few times. The rearrangement joins TRBV5-4 to TRBJ2-7; D unclear. The ends were cut back, 0 bases at V and 2 bases at J, with 6 bases in the middle. The length of the CDR3 is 13 residues. The germline gives CDR1 SGHNT, CDR2 YYREEE (reference sequence). This CDR3 is CASSLGGTYEQYF. CDR3 coding DNA: TGTGCCAGCAGCTTGGGGGGAACCTACGAGCAGTACTTC.

The rearrangement uses TRBV28 and TRBJ2-7; D is perhaps TRBD1 or TRBD2 (5 bases each). Between the trimmed V and J ends, which lost 5 bases and 3 bases, there was a span of 14 bases. CDR3 length: 14 residues. Germline CDR1 reads MDHEN; CDR2 reads SYDVKM. The CDR3 loop is CASSQPGRSYEQYF. The CDR3 coding sequence is TGTGCCAGCAGTCAACCGGGACGGAGCTACGAGCAGTACTTC.

The V and J genes are TRBV7-9 and TRBJ2-4, with 8 positions matching TRBD2. Germline-derived CDR1 and CDR2 are SEHNR and FQNEAQ (reference sequence). The CDR3 spans 14 residues. J was trimmed by 5 bases and V by 3 bases; bases with no gene match: 3. The CDR3 reads CASSFTSGQNIQYF. The DNA for the CDR3 is TGTGCCAGCAGCTTCACTAGCGGACAAAACATTCAGTACTTC.

J is TRBJ2-1 and V is TRBV5-1, with D possibly being TRBD2 (6 bases). Between the trimmed V and J ends, which lost 1 base and 7 bases, there was a span of 9 bases. The CDR3 sequence is 13 residues long. Germline V lookup: CDR1 SGHRS, CDR2 YFSETQ. The CDR3 sequence is CASSLPGGNEQFF. CDR3 coding DNA: TGCGCCAGCAGCTTGCCCGGAGGGAATGAGCAGTTCTTC.

The rearrangement uses TRBV11-2 and TRBJ2-3; TRBD1 agrees at 10 bases. CDR1 is SGHAT, CDR2 FQNNGV, per germline. This CDR3 is 15 amino acids long. Trimming cost V 4 bases and J 3 bases; bases outside gene matches: 4. CDR3 coding DNA: TGTGCCAGCAGCTGGGGACAGGGGCATACAGATACGCAGTATTTT. The encoded protein is CASSWGQGHTDTQYF.

The V and J genes are TRBV27 and TRBJ1-2, with 8 bases identical to TRBD1. V shed 8 bases and J 8 bases; nucleotides not matched to a gene: 4. The CDR3 contains 11 residues. CDR1 MNHEY and CDR2 SMNVEV come from the germline V gene (reference sequence). CDR3 in amino acids: CASGQGSGYTF. The DNA of the CDR3 is TGTGCCAGCGGACAGGGTAGCGGCTACACCTTC.

A few counts support this clone. This chain uses TRBV5-6 with TRBJ2-2; a weak D match, TRBD2 (6 bases). The CDR3 runs to 15 residues. V lost 0 bases and J lost 0, with 6 bases in between. Germline V gene sequence: CDR1 SGHDT, CDR2 YYEEEE. The CDR3 DNA reads TGTGCCAGCAGCTTGGCGGGGGCGAACACCGGGGAGCTGTTTTTT. Translation gives CASSLAGANTGELFF.

The genes are TRBV5-1 and TRBJ2-7; TRBD2 aligns across 10 bases. Germline CDR1 reads SGHRS; CDR2 reads YFSETQ. The junction had 4 bases not matched to a gene; V was cut back by 3 bases and J by 1 base. This CDR3 comprises 15 residues. The CDR3 loop reads CASSWGLARSYEQYF. The CDR3 DNA reads as TGCGCCAGCAGCTGGGGACTAGCGAGATCCTACGAGCAGTACTTC.